This T cell receptor beta chain derives from a study of cytomegalovirus exposure and HLA in healthy donors. PCR employed 60 Vbeta and 13 Jbeta primers. Repertoires were generated with immunoSEQ multiplex PCR, while TCRdb's copy carries only in-frame clones and drops some. The sample has around 150,000 clones, around 76% seen once; the top ten hold more than 1.3%. CDR3 length: 17 residues. With regard to this clone: Its antigen is still unknown.

The study's findings and limits: It was shown in a later analysis that HLA-associated TCR beta chains were more clonally expanded than other, equally common chains.

This sequence was found in a girl aged 10-17 years in good health and CMV-seropositive. Material: PBMCs. The chain is built from TRBV21-1 and TRBJ2-2; the table's D call TRBD1 went unverified against the DNA. TRBV21-1 is classified as a pseudogene. The CDR3 here is CASSTQTDIANTGELFF. DNA of the CDR3: TGTGCCAGCAGCACTCAGACCGACATAGCGAACACCGGGGAGCTGTTTTTT.